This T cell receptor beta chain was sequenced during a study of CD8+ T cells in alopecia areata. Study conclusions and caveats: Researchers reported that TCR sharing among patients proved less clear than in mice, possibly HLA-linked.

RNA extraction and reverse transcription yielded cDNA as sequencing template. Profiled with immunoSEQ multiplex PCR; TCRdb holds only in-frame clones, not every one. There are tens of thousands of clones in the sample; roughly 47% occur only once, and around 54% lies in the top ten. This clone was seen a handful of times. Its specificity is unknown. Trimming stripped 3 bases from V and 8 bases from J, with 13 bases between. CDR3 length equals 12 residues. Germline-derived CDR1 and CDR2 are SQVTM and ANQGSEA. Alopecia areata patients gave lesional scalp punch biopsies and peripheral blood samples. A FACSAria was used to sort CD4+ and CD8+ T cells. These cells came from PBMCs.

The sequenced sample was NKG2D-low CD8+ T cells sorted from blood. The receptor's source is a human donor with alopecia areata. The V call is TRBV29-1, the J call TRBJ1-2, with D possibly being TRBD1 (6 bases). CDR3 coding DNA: TGCAGCGTTGATGGGGGGCTCCGAGGCTACACCTTC. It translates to CSVDGGLRGYTF.